A selection of T cell receptor beta chains follows, all from one sample in a study of blood T cell repertoires in COVID-19. This table comes from immunoSEQ multiplex PCR, and its TCRdb copy is limited to in-frame clones, with some not included. Of 200,000 to 300,000 clones listed, about 88% are singletons. Source material: peripheral blood. The receptors derive from a man under 40 with active or convalescent COVID-19. Both conserved end residues are part of each CDR3. Each record gives: J gene, clone size, D gene, V gene, CDR3 DNA, CDR3 protein. A D gene is named only where the DNA matches it firmly. The size entry is marked missing in some rows and otherwise reads once, few, many or a size class.

TRBJ2-1,NA,TRBD1,TRBV30,TGTGCCTTGGGACAGGATTACAATGAGCAGTTCTTC,CALGQDYNEQFF
TRBJ1-1,NA,NA,TRBV10-1,TGCGCCAGCAGTGAGTTCCACCTAGAGAACACTGAAGCTTTCTTT,CASSEFHLENTEAFF
TRBJ2-2,NA,NA,TRBV6-6,TGTGCCAGCAGTTACCAGGACATGAACACCGGGGAGCTGTTTTTT,CASSYQDMNTGELFF
TRBJ1-1,NA,TRBD1,TRBV15,TGTGCCACCAGCAGAGTGCAGGGGGCGATGGATGCAAGCACTGAAGCTTTCTTT,CATSRVQGAMDASTEAFF
TRBJ1-2,NA,NA,TRBV7-2,TGTGCCAGCAGCTTAGCGTTGAGCACAGGGCCCTATGGCTACACCTTC,CASSLALSTGPYGYTF
TRBJ1-6,NA,NA,TRBV6-6,TGTGCCAGCAGTACAGACCGCCTGAATTCACCCCTCCACTTT,CASSTDRLNSPLHF
TRBJ1-1,NA,TRBD1,TRBV13,TGTGCCAGCAGCTCGGGACAGGGCCCGATTGAAGCTTTCTTT,CASSSGQGPIEAFF
TRBJ2-5,NA,NA,TRBV21-1,TGTGCCAGCAGCAAAGCGTATGGCGGGGGAGGGGTGTTGGAGACCCAGTACTTC,CASSKAYGGGGVLETQYF
TRBJ2-5,once,TRBD2,TRBV7-2,TGTGCCAGCAGCTTGCTTGGCGGGGGGGCCGGAGAGACCCAGTACTTC,CASSLLGGGAGETQYF
TRBJ1-5,NA,NA,TRBV6-6,TGTGCCAGCAGCGACATGCCGACAGATAGCAATCAGCCCCAGCATTTT,CASSDMPTDSNQPQHF
TRBJ2-3,NA,NA,TRBV6-6,TGTGCCAGCAGTTACTCGAAGGGCGGGGATGAGGATACGCAGTATTTT,CASSYSKGGDEDTQYF
TRBJ2-7,NA,NA,TRBV7-3,TGTGCCAGCAGACCAGAACGGGGTACCCTCCGCGAGCAGTACTTC,CASRPERGTLREQYF
TRBJ2-7,NA,TRBD2,TRBV2,TGTGCCAGCAGCCCTAGCGGGGTGTCCTACGAGCAGTACTTC,CASSPSGVSYEQYF
TRBJ1-5,NA,NA,TRBV19,TGTGCCAGTAGTATCCCCTATAGCAATCAGCCCCAGCATTTT,CASSIPYSNQPQHF
TRBJ2-5,NA,TRBD1,TRBV5-1,TGCGCCAGCAGCTTCCTGGGACAGGGGGAGACCCAGTACTTC,CASSFLGQGETQYF
TRBJ2-2,NA,NA,TRBV5-4,TGTGCCAGCAGTGTGGACAGAACGAACACCGGGGAGCTGTTTTTT,CASSVDRTNTGELFF
TRBJ1-4,NA,NA,TRBV25-1,TGTGCCAGCAGTGAATATCGGGGGAGGACTAATGAAAAACTGTTTTTT,CASSEYRGRTNEKLFF
TRBJ2-5,once,NA,TRBV4-2,TGTGCCAGCAGCCAAGAAGGGGGAGAGACCCAGTACTTC,CASSQEGGETQYF
TRBJ1-6,NA,NA,TRBV5-6,TGTGCCAGCAGCTGGGAGAGGACAGTTAATTCACCCCTCCACTTT,CASSWERTVNSPLHF
TRBJ1-1,NA,NA,TRBV5-1,TGCGCCAGCAGCTTATCAGTGAACACTGAAGCTTTCTTT,CASSLSVNTEAFF
TRBJ1-2,NA,TRBD1,TRBV2,TGTGCCAGCAGTGAAGCGCTTGGGGGACAGGGGACTGGCTACACCTTC,CASSEALGGQGTGYTF
TRBJ1-1,NA,TRBD1,TRBV6-5,TGTGCCAGCGGACAGGCCCCTGAAGCTTTCTTT,CASGQAPEAFF
TRBJ2-7,NA,NA,TRBV5-1,TGCGCCAGCAGCTTGAAGGGGGGGAGCTCCTACGAGCAGTACTTC,CASSLKGGSSYEQYF
TRBJ1-2,NA,NA,TRBV5-8,TGTGCCAGCACGAACAGGGAAAACTATGGCTACACCTTC,CASTNRENYGYTF
TRBJ2-1,NA,NA,TRBV6-5,TGTGCCAGCACCGAACCAGGGTTGGTTTCGCAGTTCTTC,CASTEPGLVSQFF
TRBJ2-3,NA,NA,TRBV5-1,TGCGCCAGCAGCCAACAGAGATCTACAGATACGCAGTATTTT,CASSQQRSTDTQYF
TRBJ2-2,NA,TRBD2,TRBV4-1,TGCGCCAGCAGCCATTTTGCCAGCGGGGGGACCGGGGAGCTGTTTTTT,CASSHFASGGTGELFF
TRBJ1-3,NA,NA,TRBV6-2/TRBV6-3,TGTGCCAGCACCCCATCTCTAGGCTCTGGAAACACCATATATTTT,CASTPSLGSGNTIYF
TRBJ2-4,NA,TRBD1,TRBV5-1,TGCGCCAGCAGCGGGGGACAGGGGTTCAAAAACATTCAGTACTTC,CASSGGQGFKNIQYF
TRBJ2-7,NA,TRBD1,TRBV27,TGTGCCAGCAGTTTAAGGTCGGGACAGGACGAGCAGTACTTC,CASSLRSGQDEQYF
TRBJ2-3,NA,NA,TRBV7-2,TGTGCCAGCAGCGCTACCGCCCTAGCCCTATTCACAGATACGCAGTATTTT,CASSATALALFTDTQYF
TRBJ1-5,once,NA,TRBV7-2,TGTGCCAGCAGCTCGAGATCTAATAGCAATCAGCCCCAGCATTTT,CASSSRSNSNQPQHF
TRBJ1-1,NA,TRBD1,TRBV9,TGTGCCAGCAGCGCAGACAGGGGAAAGAACACTGAAGCTTTCTTT,CASSADRGKNTEAFF
TRBJ2-2,NA,NA,TRBV5-1,TGCGCCAGCAGCGGGACGACAGGAGACACCGGGGAGCTGTTTTTT,CASSGTTGDTGELFF
TRBJ2-5,NA,TRBD1,TRBV6-6,TGTGCCAGCAGACCGGGACAGGGGCAGGAGACCCAGTACTTC,CASRPGQGQETQYF
TRBJ2-1,NA,NA,TRBV4-2,TGTGCCAGCAGCCCCGGAGCGGGTTTTTACAATGAGCAGTTCTTC,CASSPGAGFYNEQFF
TRBJ1-2,NA,TRBD1,TRBV3-1/TRBV3-2,TGTGCCAGCAGCCCTCGGGACAGGGACGCGAAATATGGCTACACCTTC,CASSPRDRDAKYGYTF
TRBJ2-6,once,NA,TRBV5-8,TGTGCCAGCAGCTTAAGAGTCTCTGGGGCCAACGTCCTGACTTTC,CASSLRVSGANVLTF
TRBJ2-3,NA,TRBD2,TRBV3-1/TRBV3-2,TGTGCCAGCAGCCAAGAAGGCGGGGGGGCGTTCGGGGCAGATACGCAGTATTTT,CASSQEGGGAFGADTQYF
TRBJ2-7,NA,TRBD1,TRBV5-4,TGTGCCAGCAGCCGGGACAGGGGCTACGAGCAGTACTTC,CASSRDRGYEQYF
TRBJ2-6,NA,NA,TRBV6-5,TGTGCCAGCAGTTACCGGGGAGCTGGGGCCAACGTCCTGACTTTC,CASSYRGAGANVLTF
TRBJ2-7,NA,TRBD1,TRBV4-1,TGCGCCAGCAGCGAGACAGGGGGCGGCTACGAGCAGTACTTC,CASSETGGGYEQYF
TRBJ2-5,NA,NA,TRBV5-1,TGCGCCAGCAGCCCCCACGGGGAACCTCAAGAGACCCAGTACTTC,CASSPHGEPQETQYF
TRBJ2-2,NA,NA,TRBV9,TGTGCCAGCAGCCTTGGACTGCACGGGGAGCTGTTTTTT,CASSLGLHGELFF
TRBJ2-7,NA,NA,TRBV7-2,TGTGCCAGCAGCCACCGGGATAATCCCTACGAGCAGTACTTC,CASSHRDNPYEQYF
TRBJ1-4,NA,NA,TRBV4-1,TGCGCCAGCAGCCAGGGAGTGGAACTGTTTTTT,CASSQGVELFF
TRBJ1-2,NA,TRBD1,TRBV29-1,TGCAGCGTTGAAAGGACAGGCTGGAACTACGGCTACACCTTC,CSVERTGWNYGYTF
TRBJ2-1,NA,NA,TRBV9,TGTGCCAGCACACCCGCGGGGCTGGACTCCTACAATGAGCAGTTCTTC,CASTPAGLDSYNEQFF
TRBJ1-1,once,NA,TRBV6-5,TGTGCCAGCAGGAGGGGGACGGTGAACACTGAAGCTTTCTTT,CASRRGTVNTEAFF
TRBJ2-7,once,NA,TRBV7-9,TGTGCCAGCAGCTTAGGACTTTCCTACGAGCAGTACTTC,CASSLGLSYEQYF
TRBJ2-7,NA,TRBD2,TRBV11-2,TGTGCCAGCAGCTTAGCCCTTGGTGCGGGGGGAACCTACGAGCAGTACTTC,CASSLALGAGGTYEQYF
TRBJ1-5,once,NA,TRBV29-1,TGCAGCGTTAAACAGGGAGACAATCAGCCCCAGCATTTT,CSVKQGDNQPQHF
TRBJ2-1,few,NA,TRBV6-5,TGTGCCAGCAGGTCTGGGAGACAGTTCTTC,CASRSGRQFF
TRBJ1-2,NA,NA,TRBV29-1,TGCAGCGTCTACGTGACGGAGGACTATGGCTACACCTTC,CSVYVTEDYGYTF